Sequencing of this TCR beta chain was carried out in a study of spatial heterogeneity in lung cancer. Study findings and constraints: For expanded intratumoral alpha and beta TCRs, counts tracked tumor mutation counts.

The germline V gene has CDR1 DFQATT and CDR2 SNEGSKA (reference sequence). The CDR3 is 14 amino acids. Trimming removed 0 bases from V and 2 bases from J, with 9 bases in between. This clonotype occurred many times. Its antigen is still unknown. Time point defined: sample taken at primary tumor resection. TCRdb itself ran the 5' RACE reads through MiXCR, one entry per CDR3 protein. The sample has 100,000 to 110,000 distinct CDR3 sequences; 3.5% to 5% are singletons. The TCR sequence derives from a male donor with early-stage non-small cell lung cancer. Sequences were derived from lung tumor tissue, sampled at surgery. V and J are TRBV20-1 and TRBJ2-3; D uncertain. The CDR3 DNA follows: TGCAGTGCTAGAGAAGGATACACCACAGATACGCAGTATTTT. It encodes CSAREGYTTDTQYF.